A selection of T cell receptor beta chains follows, all from one sample in a study of T-cell reconstitution after alpha-beta-depleted transplantation in children. One entry per CDR3 protein, called by TCRdb with MiXCR from the PCR reads. In the table there are 150,000 to 200,000 distinct CDR3 sequences, roughly 11% of which are singletons. The sample in question was PBMCs, obtained before TCRalphabeta/CD19-depleted stem cell transplant. The receptors here all came from a boy between 2 and 10 years old with acute myeloid leukemia, due to receive a stem cell transplant. Both conserved end residues are part of each CDR3. Only some rows state a clone size, as once, few, many or a class for expanded clones.

CSATQGNLQFF,many,TRBV20-1
CSVHRGNTEAFF,.,TRBV20-1
CASSLNPSGSNTGELFF,many,TRBV27
CSARLTGAGELFF,many,TRBV20-1
CASSGSASYGYTF,many,TRBV5-1
CASSIGSSTNKKLFF,.,TRBV19
CSAHTGQGGSNQPQHF,few,TRBV20-1
CASSLNGGEQFF,many,TRBV5-1
CATSPKGSYNEQFF,many,TRBV15
CASSQVGGAGIVGYTF,many,TRBV4-2
CASALSGSSYEQYF,many,TRBV5-1
CASSVDVNTGELFF,many,TRBV9
CSARDPPGLGVHEQYF,many,TRBV20-1
CSVKPNSLYGYTF,many,TRBV29-1
CASSFVRGPANEQFF,many,TRBV7-2
CASSPGTANNEQFF,many,TRBV5-1
CASSLSPGNTGELFF,many,TRBV5-5
CASSLGQHNEKLFF,many,TRBV5-1
CASSLLGDAFEKLFF,many,TRBV3-1
CASSLVDGSNQPQHF,many,TRBV12-3/TRBV12-4
CASSAKQQGTTNEKLFF,many,TRBV6-4
CASAQGAAYGYTF,many,TRBV5-1
CASSLPTDTQYF,many,TRBV5-1
CSASGLLAGKYEQYF,many,TRBV20-1
CASSFSLDQPQHF,many,TRBV27
CSVGPSSYNEQFF,few,TRBV29-1
CSARQETQYF,many,TRBV20-1
CAISESSETQYF,many,TRBV10-3
CASSLAVEGYTGELFF,many,TRBV5-6
CASSDSTALVTEAFF,many,TRBV25-1
CASSLTGDGYTF,many,TRBV6-5
CASSYSWEVNTEAFF,many,TRBV6-5